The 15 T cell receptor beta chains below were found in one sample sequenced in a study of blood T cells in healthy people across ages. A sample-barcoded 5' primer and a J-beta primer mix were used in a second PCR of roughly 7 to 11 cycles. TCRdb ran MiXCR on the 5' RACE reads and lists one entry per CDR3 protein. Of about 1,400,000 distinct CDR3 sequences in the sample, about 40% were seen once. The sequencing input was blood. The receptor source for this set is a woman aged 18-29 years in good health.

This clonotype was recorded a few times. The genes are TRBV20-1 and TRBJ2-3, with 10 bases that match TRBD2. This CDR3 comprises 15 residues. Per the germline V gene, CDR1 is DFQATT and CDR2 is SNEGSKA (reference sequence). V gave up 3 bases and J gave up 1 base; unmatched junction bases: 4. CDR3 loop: CSASRLAGGTDTQYF. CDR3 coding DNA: TGCAGTGCTAGCCGGCTAGCGGGAGGCACAGATACGCAGTATTTT.

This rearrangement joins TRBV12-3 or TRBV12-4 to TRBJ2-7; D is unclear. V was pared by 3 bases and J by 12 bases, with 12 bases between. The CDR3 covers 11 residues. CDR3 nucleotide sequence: TGTGCCAGCAGTTTCTCCGGAATCCGGTACTTC. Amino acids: CASSFSGIRYF.

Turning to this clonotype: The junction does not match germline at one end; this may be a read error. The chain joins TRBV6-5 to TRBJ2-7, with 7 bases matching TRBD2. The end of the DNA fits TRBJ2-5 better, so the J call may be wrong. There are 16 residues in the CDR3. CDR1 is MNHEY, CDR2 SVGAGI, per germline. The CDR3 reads CASSHSMFQGGETQYF. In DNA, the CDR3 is TGTGCCAGCAGTCACTCGATGTTTCAGGGAGGGGAGACCCAGTACTTC.

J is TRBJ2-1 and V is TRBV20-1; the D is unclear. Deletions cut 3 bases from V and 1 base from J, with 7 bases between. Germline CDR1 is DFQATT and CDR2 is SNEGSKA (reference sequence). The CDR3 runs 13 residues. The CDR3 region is CSASNPSYNEQFF. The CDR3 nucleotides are TGCAGTGCTAGTAACCCGTCCTACAATGAGCAGTTCTTC.

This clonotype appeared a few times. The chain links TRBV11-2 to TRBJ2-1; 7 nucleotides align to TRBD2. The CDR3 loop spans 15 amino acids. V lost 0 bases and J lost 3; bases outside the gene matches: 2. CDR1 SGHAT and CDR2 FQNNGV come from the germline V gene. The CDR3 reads CASSLERDYYNEQFF. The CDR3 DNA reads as TGTGCCAGCAGCTTAGAGAGGGACTACTACAATGAGCAGTTCTTC. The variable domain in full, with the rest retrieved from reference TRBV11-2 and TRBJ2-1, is EAGVAQSPRYKIIEKRQSVAFWCNPISGHATLYWYQQILGQGPKLLIQFQNNGVVDDSQLPKDRFSAERLKGVDSTLKIQPAKLEDSAVYLCASSLERDYYNEQFFGPGTRLTVL.

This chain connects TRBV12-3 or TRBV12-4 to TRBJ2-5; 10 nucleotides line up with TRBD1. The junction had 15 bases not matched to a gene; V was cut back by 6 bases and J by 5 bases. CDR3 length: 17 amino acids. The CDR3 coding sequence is TGTGCCAGCAGCCAACGGTCGGGGACAGGGGAGAGGGAGACCCAGTACTTC. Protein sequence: CASSQRSGTGERETQYF.

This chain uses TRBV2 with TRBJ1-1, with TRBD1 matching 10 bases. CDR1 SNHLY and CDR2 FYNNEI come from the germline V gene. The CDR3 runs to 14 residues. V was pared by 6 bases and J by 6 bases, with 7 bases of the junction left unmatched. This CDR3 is CASRPGTGASEAFF. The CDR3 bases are TGTGCCAGCAGGCCGGGGACAGGGGCATCTGAAGCTTTCTTT. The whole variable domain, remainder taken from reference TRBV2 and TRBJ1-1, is EPEVTQTPSHQVTQMGQEVILRCVPISNHLYFYWYRQILGQKVEFLVSFYNNEISEKSEIFDDQFSVERPDGSNFTLKIRSTKLEDSAMYFCASRPGTGASEAFFGQGTRLTVV.

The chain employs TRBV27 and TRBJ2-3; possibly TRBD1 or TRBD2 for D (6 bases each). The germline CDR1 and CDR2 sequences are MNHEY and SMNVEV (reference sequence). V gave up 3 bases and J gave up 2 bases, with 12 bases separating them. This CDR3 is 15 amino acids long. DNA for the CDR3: TGTGCCAGCAGTTTGACTAGGGGGGACACAGATACGCAGTATTTT. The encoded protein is CASSLTRGDTDTQYF.

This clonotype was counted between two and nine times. In nucleotides, the CDR3 is TGTGCCAGCAGTTTCTGGTTGGCGGGGGCTCCCGCAGATACGCAGTATTTT. Its protein product is CASSFWLAGAPADTQYF. The chain has TRBV12-3 or TRBV12-4 and TRBJ2-3; tentatively, D is TRBD2 (7 bases). Trimming took 3 bases from V and 4 from J, leaving 20 bases between them. This CDR3 has 17 residues.

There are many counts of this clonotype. CDR3 region: CASSQISEGAKGYTF. The DNA for the CDR3 is TGCGCCAGCAGCCAAATTTCGGAGGGGGCGAAAGGCTACACCTTC. V usage is TRBV4-1 and J usage is TRBJ1-2; 7 bases are shared with TRBD1. This CDR3 is 15 amino acids long. Germline V gives CDR1 MGHRA, CDR2 YSYEKL. Unmatched junction bases numbered 11, after V lost 2 bases and J lost 8 bases.

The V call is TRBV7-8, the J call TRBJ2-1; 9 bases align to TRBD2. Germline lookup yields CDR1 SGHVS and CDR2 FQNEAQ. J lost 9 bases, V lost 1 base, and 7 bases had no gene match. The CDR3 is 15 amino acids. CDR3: CASSLVPSGIGEQFF. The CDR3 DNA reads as TGTGCCAGCAGCTTAGTTCCTAGCGGGATAGGTGAGCAGTTCTTC. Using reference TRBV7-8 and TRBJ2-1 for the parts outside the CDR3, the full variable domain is GAGVSQSPRYKVAKRGQDVALRCDPISGHVSLFWYQQALGQGPEFLTYFQNEAQLDKSGLPSDRFFAERPEGSVSTLKIQRTQQEDSAVYLCASSLVPSGIGEQFFGPGTRLTVL.

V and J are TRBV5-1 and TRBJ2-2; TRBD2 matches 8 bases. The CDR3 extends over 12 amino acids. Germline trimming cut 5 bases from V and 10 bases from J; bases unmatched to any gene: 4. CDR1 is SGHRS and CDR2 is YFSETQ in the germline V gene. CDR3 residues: CASRPTSEELFF. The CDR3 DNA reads TGCGCCAGCAGGCCGACTAGCGAGGAGCTGTTTTTT.

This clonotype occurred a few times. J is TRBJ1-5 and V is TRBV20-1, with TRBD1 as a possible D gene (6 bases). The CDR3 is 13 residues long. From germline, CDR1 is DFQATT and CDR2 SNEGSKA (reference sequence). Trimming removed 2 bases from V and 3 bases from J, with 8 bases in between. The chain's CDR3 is CSARSGDNQPQHF. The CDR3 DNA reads TGCAGTGCTAGATCAGGGGACAATCAGCCCCAGCATTTT.

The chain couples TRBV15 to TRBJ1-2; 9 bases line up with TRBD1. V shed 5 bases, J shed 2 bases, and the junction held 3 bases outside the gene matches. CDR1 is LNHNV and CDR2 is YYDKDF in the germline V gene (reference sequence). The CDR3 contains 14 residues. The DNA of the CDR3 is TGTGCCACCAGCGTTGGACAGGGGAACTATGGCTACACCTTC. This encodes CATSVGQGNYGYTF.

The CDR3 protein is CASSWTGGGTGELFF. CDR3 sequence (DNA): TGTGCCAGCAGCTGGACAGGGGGTGGCACCGGGGAGCTGTTTTTT. The chain combines TRBV5-5 with TRBJ2-2; 10 bases match TRBD1. Germline V gene data show CDR1 as SGHKS and CDR2 as YYEKEE (reference sequence). CDR3 length equals 15 residues. V shed 3 bases and J 4 bases; nucleotides not matched to a gene: 3.